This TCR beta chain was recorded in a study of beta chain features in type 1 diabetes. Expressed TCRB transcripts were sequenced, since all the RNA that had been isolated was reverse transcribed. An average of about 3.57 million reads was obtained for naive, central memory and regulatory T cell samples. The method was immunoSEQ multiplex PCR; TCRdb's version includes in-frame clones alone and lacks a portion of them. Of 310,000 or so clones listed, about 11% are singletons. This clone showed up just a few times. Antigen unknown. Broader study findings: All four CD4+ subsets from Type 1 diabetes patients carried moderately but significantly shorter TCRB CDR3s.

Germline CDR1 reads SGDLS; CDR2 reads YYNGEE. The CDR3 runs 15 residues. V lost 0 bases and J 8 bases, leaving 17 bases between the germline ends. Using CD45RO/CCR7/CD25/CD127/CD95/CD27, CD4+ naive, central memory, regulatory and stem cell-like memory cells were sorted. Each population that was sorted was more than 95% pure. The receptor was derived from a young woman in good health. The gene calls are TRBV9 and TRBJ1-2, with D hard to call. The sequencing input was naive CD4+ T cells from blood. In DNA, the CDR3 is TGTGCCAGCAGCGTAGGGGCAGCCCGTGATGGCGGCTACACCTTC. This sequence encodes CASSVGAARDGGYTF.